This T cell receptor beta chain was profiled in a study of blood T cell repertoires in COVID-19. Study-level background: Collection of acute and convalescent COVID-19 samples took place in the United States, Italy and Spain. The analysed material was cDNA or gDNA that came from T cells, B-cell-depleted T cells, or PBMCs.

The CDR3 sequence is 12 residues long. V was clipped by 6 bases and J by 9 bases; unmatched bases: 5. CDR1 LGHNA and CDR2 YNFKEQ come from the germline V gene. As handled by the study authors: Counts of nucleated cells, estimated from reference gene primer amplification, were obtained. Profiled with immunoSEQ multiplex PCR; TCRdb holds only in-frame clones, not every one. That table gives V, J and clone size, and the DNA gave D and trimming. The sample holds some 190,000 clones; 70% to 90% are singletons and the top ten take 1% to 1.4%. The chain uses TRBV4-2 and TRBJ2-1; 7 bases align to TRBD1. Sequences were obtained from peripheral blood. This receptor was obtained from a man aged 25-45 years with acute or convalescent COVID-19. CDR3 DNA sequence: TGTGCCAGCAGTGACAGGGTGGGTGAGCAGTTCTTC. This encodes CASSDRVGEQFF.